A single T cell receptor beta chain is shown here with its context. This receptor's antigen is unknown. There are no base qualities to consult, and no much larger clone falls within one base. Each collaborating institution followed its own protocols to collect whole blood in K2EDTA tubes. For TCRbeta analysis, collaborator samples were shipped as frozen whole blood, as isolated PBMCs, or as DNA extracted from either sample type. These data are taken from a study of blood T cell repertoires in COVID-19 (dated by TCRdb to between 2020 and 2021). Regarding the complete study: Samples from collaborators originated in the United States, Italy and Spain and spanned both the acute and convalescent phases of COVID-19. The prospective study material was composed of cDNA or gDNA derived from T cells, B-cell-depleted T cells, or PBMCs. A de-identified subject ID, COVID-19 status, age in years and sex were almost always included in the sample metadata. The repertoires were made available in a free public database intended to serve as a resource for research on the immune response to SARS-CoV-2. HLA class I and class II types, where available, came from metadata supplied by the sample provider rather than from assay-based typing. Deeply sampled blood TCRbeta repertoires from subjects exposed to, actively infected with, or recovered from COVID-19 were included in the dataset. The samples were drawn from the first 160 participants of the ongoing ImmuneRACE study and from 1,200 or so subjects provided by 6 global collaborators.

TCRbeta CDR3 regions were amplified from genomic DNA by means of the immunoSEQ Assay, a bias-controlled multiplex PCR. As for how the authors treated the data: The number of nucleated cells in each sample was estimated by amplification of reference gene primers within the assay. To quantify the absolute abundance of each unique TCRbeta CDR3 rearrangement, sequence reads were collapsed and filtered. Productive Simpson clonality was computed per sample as the square root of Simpson's diversity index over productive rearrangements. TCRdb stores this immuneACCESS table with in-frame sequences only. Part of the clones is absent; in the studies checked, under half of the shortfall reflects unresolved V genes, and no reason is known for the rest. The V and J calls and clone size come from that table; D and trimming were worked out from the DNA. The sample yields 150,000 to 200,000 clones; around 82% were counted once. The leading ten clones occupy approximately 9.4% of the sample.

The germline V gene provides CDR1 SGHTA and CDR2 FQGNSA. Spanning cysteine to phenylalanine, the CDR3 consists of 13 amino acids. Only the CDR3 DNA is retained, 39 bases long and in frame from the first base. V loses 3 bases of germline sequence and J loses 5 bases, and the interval between the two ends is 8 bases. Results the study describes overall, beyond this receptor: How much clinical and demographic metadata was included differed by source and by participant, and the metadata was provided uncurated.

This clonotype originated in an elderly woman with acute or convalescent COVID-19. Material: peripheral blood. The chain is assembled from TRBV7-2 and TRBJ1-5, and TRBD1 may be the D gene, going by 5 matching bases. The CDR3 loop reads CASSFGRDQPQHF. The DNA sequence follows: TGTGCCAGCAGCTTCGGCAGGGATCAGCCCCAGCATTTT.